These 9 T cell receptor beta chains originate from one sample sequenced in a study of blood T cell repertoires in COVID-19. TCRdb keeps only in-frame clones here, not all; method: immunoSEQ multiplex PCR. The table shows about 300,000 clones, with 90% occurring only once. Input material: peripheral blood. The receptors originated from a woman aged 25-40 years with COVID-19, enrolled during active disease.

The gene calls are TRBV4-3 and TRBJ2-7, with TRBD2 identical over 7 bases. The CDR3 covers 15 residues. CDR1 LGHNA and CDR2 YSLEER come from the germline V gene. Trimming removed 0 bases from V and 2 bases from J; junction bases left unmatched: 4. DNA of the CDR3: TGCGCCAGCAGCCAAGATATCGGGGGGACCTACGAGCAGTACTTC. Translation: CASSQDIGGTYEQYF.

There are a few counts of this clone. J is TRBJ2-5 and V is TRBV28; 16 bases are shared with TRBD2. Looked up from germline, CDR1 is MDHEN and CDR2 is SYDVKM. This CDR3 region has 16 residues. The V and J ends lost 1 base and 7 bases, in that order; junction bases with no gene match: 3. For the CDR3, the DNA is TGTGCCAGCAGTTTATATGGGACTAGCGGGAGGGGGACCCAGTACTTC. It specifies CASSLYGTSGRGTQYF.

This chain links TRBV5-1 with TRBJ1-2; 12 bases agree with TRBD1. With V trimmed by 4 bases and J by 7 bases, 11 bases remained unmatched. CDR1 SGHRS and CDR2 YFSETQ come from the germline V gene. The CDR3 is made up of 16 amino acids. CDR3 residues: CASSPGQGALGGGYTF. CDR3 sequence (DNA): TGCGCCAGCAGCCCGGGACAGGGGGCGCTGGGAGGTGGCTACACCTTC.

V gene TRBV4-1 combines with J gene TRBJ1-1, with TRBD1 as a possible D gene (6 bases). This CDR3 has 15 amino acids. The germline gives CDR1 MGHRA, CDR2 YSYEKL. V gave up 0 bases and J gave up 6 bases, with 14 bases separating them. The CDR3 loop is CASSQDRGSGAEAFF. CDR3 DNA: TGCGCCAGCAGCCAAGACAGGGGATCTGGCGCTGAAGCTTTCTTT.

The J gene is TRBJ1-1, the V gene TRBV10-3; D may be TRBD1 (5 bases). The germline CDR1 and CDR2 sequences are ENHRY and SYGVKD. Trimming left V 4 bases short and J 1 base short, with 7 bases between. The CDR3 contains 13 residues. The CDR3 coding sequence is TGTGCCATCAGTGTAAGGGGGAACACTGAAGCTTTCTTT. This codes for CAISVRGNTEAFF.

The rearrangement uses TRBV4-3 and TRBJ2-2; 15 nucleotides match TRBD2. There are 19 residues in the CDR3. J gave up 5 bases and V 0 bases, and 7 bases lay outside the gene matches. The V gene's germline CDR1 is LGHNA and CDR2 YSLEER. The CDR3 bases are TGCGCCAGCAGCCAAGATACGGGACTAGCGGGAGGAGCAACCGGGGAGCTGTTTTTT. Translating gives CASSQDTGLAGGATGELFF.

This chain joins TRBV6-5 and TRBJ2-3; D may be TRBD1 (5 bases). Trimming pared 5 bases from V and 2 bases from J, leaving 11 bases between. Looked up from germline, CDR1 is MNHEY and CDR2 is SVGAGI. This CDR3 is built from 14 residues. The CDR3 DNA sequence: TGTGCCAGCAGTAGCCAGGGTCCCACAGATACGCAGTATTTT. It encodes CASSSQGPTDTQYF.

The V gene is TRBV6-5, the J gene TRBJ1-5; D is undetermined. V lost 9 bases to trimming and J lost 7 bases, with 19 bases between them. CDR1 and CDR2 from the germline V gene are MNHEY and SVGAGI. CDR3 length: 14 residues. The CDR3, as DNA: TGTGCCAGTAAAGGACTCTCCCTGGGGCAGCCCCAGCATTTT. It encodes CASKGLSLGQPQHF.

The chain links TRBV6-5 to TRBJ1-4, with D possibly TRBD1 on 5 matching bases. This CDR3 comprises 15 residues. The germline V and J ends were trimmed by 2 bases and 3 bases, with 10 bases remaining between them. CDR1 and CDR2 from the germline V gene are MNHEY and SVGAGI. DNA for the CDR3: TGTGCCAGCAGTTACCAGGGTTTGGCTAATGAAAAACTGTTTTTT. It yields the protein CASSYQGLANEKLFF.